This entry features one T cell receptor beta chain sequence. Its antigen is unknown. The missing conserved phenylalanine or tryptophan at the end of this CDR3 makes a read error likely. The V gene's germline CDR1 is MNHEY and CDR2 SMNVEV (reference sequence). The CDR3 has 15 residues. V was shortened by 4 bases and J by 0 bases, with 13 bases between the two germline ends. The data stem from a study of T cells in Graves' hyperthyroidism and ophthalmopathy. Study-wide results and limits: Model predictions of ophthalmopathy came a median approximately 6 months before onset.

Reasons for excluding patients were uncontrolled infection, other autoimmune disease, pregnancy or lactation. Blood dates from first hyperthyroidism diagnosis, before any ophthalmopathy symptoms. Amplification targeted TCR beta CDR3 regions from RNA transcripts. The TCR CDR3 was amplified in a first-round RT-PCR using the HTBI primer set. TCRdb ran MiXCR on the multiplex PCR reads and lists one entry per CDR3 protein. The data hold 650,000 to 850,000 distinct CDR3 sequences, with 15% to 20% observed a single time. The sequenced sample was blood. The chain uses TRBV27 and TRBJ2-7; D may be TRBD2 (5 bases). The receptor's source is a woman aged 50 to 65 with Graves' hyperthyroidism that later progressed to Graves' ophthalmopathy. This CDR3 is CASSYKRISSYEQYL. CDR3 bases: TGTGCCAGCAGTTATAAGCGGATTAGCTCCTACGAGCAGTACCTC.